These 5 T cell receptor beta chains were all obtained from the same sample, sequenced in a study of tissue T cells after allogeneic stem cell transplantation. The method was immunoSEQ multiplex PCR; TCRdb's version includes in-frame clones alone and lacks a portion of them. Here the sample spans tens of thousands of clones, 73% being singletons. Input material: sorted cells pooled from one or two spleens. Receptors originate from a pool of C57BL/6 mice in good health.

To note about this clone: The genes are named according to mouse. The read comes to an end 1 residue before the CDR3 does, leaving the germline J gene to fill in the end. The chain carries TRBV5 and TRBJ1-1; no clear D gene. Trimming took off 0 bases at V and 0 bases at J, with 8 bases between the two ends. The CDR3 runs to 15 residues. CDR1 is LGHNA, CDR2 YNLKQL, per germline (reference sequence). CDR3 protein: CASSQDSHANTEVFF. The sequenced CDR3 bases are TGTGCCAGCAGCCAAGACTCACACGCAAACACAGAAGTCTTC.

Concerning this clone: Gene names and germline refer to mouse. The CDR3 goes on 1 residue after the read ends, and that part is filled in from the germline J gene. This chain links TRBV15 with TRBJ1-4, with 9 bases fitting TRBD1. The germline gives CDR1 SGHND, CDR2 FRSKSL. The trim removed 6 bases at V and 5 bases at J, leaving 1 base unmatched. This CDR3 is built from 13 residues. CDR3 DNA, as far as it was read: TGTGCCAGCAGGACAGGGGGGAACGAAAGATTATTT. Protein product: CASRTGGNERLF. The complete CDR3 protein is CASRTGGNERLFF.

Worth noting for this clone: Germline and genes here are mouse. Read sequence stops 1 residue before the CDR3 end, and the germline J gene provides the missing end. The chain recombines TRBV1 with TRBJ1-1; D not certain. This CDR3 has 11 residues. Germline lookup yields CDR1 NSQYPW and CDR2 LRSPGD (reference sequence). The V end lost 0 bases, the J end lost 9 bases, and 5 bases lay between the germline ends. This chain's CDR3 is CTCSADSKVFF. CDR3 DNA, as far as it was read: TGCACCTGCAGTGCAGACAGTAAAGTCTTC. Based on the CDR3 plus reference TRBV1 and TRBJ1-1, the full variable domain is VTLLEQNPRWRLVPRGQAVNLRCILKNSQYPWMSWYQQDLQKQLQWLFTLRSPGDKEVKSLPGADYLATRVTDTELRLQVANMSQGRTLYCTCSADSKVFFGKGTRLTVV.

With regard to this clone: The gene symbols are mouse symbols. The read terminates 1 residue before the CDR3 end, so the remaining end is supplied by the germline J gene. The rearrangement joins TRBV13-1 to TRBJ2-5; D remains unclear. The germline V gene has CDR1 NSHNY and CDR2 SYGAGN. V lost 1 base and J lost 4, with 4 bases in between. The CDR3 has 12 amino acids. The CDR3 spells CASSDWEDTQYF. The DNA read from the CDR3 is TGTGCCAGCAGTGATTGGGAAGACACCCAGTAC.

This clone was observed once. The gene names given are mouse names. The DNA ends 1 residue before the CDR3 does, and the rest of the CDR3 is filled in from the germline J gene. J is TRBJ1-6 and V is TRBV4; perhaps TRBD1 as D (5 bases). TRBJ1-6 is an ORF, with its function uncertain. V lost 5 bases, J lost 0 bases, and 14 bases lay in between. CDR3 length equals 17 residues. Germline CDR1 and CDR2: LGHDT and YNNKQL (reference sequence). The CDR3 here is CASSLDRTNSYNSPLYF. The part of the CDR3 DNA that was read is TGTGCCAGCAGCCTCGACAGAACAAATTCCTATAATTCGCCCCTCTAC.